One sample yielded the 24 T cell receptor beta chains listed below, sequenced in a study of shared clonotypes between healthy human individuals. Data came from immunoSEQ multiplex PCR; TCRdb stores just in-frame clones and leaves some out. This repertoire shows approximately 1,500,000 clones, roughly 97% found once; its top ten account for roughly 1.2%. The sequenced sample consisted of naive CD4+ T cells sorted from blood. The subset denotes: CD45RA+ positively selected. Receptors originate from a man under 40 in good health.

Comment on this clone: The same CDR3 is also encoded by other DNA sequences in this sample. The chain joins TRBV18 to TRBJ2-1; D remains ambiguous. This CDR3 is 12 amino acids long. Germline V gives CDR1 KGHSH, CDR2 LQKENI. Trimming pared 0 bases from V and 9 bases from J, leaving 6 bases between. The CDR3 nucleotides read TGTGCCAGCTCACCACCGGGATCTGAGCAGTTCTTC. Its protein product is CASSPPGSEQFF.

The chain carries TRBV6-1 and TRBJ2-1, with 7 bases that match TRBD1. Germline V gene sequence: CDR1 MNHNS, CDR2 SASEGT. After removal of 7 bases from V and 8 bases from J, the junction contained 8 bases not matched to a gene. The CDR3 runs to 13 residues. The CDR3 coding sequence is TGTGCCAGCACTAAGACAGGGTGGGATGAGCAGTTCTTC. Its protein product is CASTKTGWDEQFF.

With regard to this clone: This specimen includes other DNA sequences encoding the same CDR3. This rearrangement joins TRBV6-5 to TRBJ2-7, with 12 bases that match TRBD2. Germline V gene sequence: CDR1 MNHEY, CDR2 SVGAGI. Trimming cost V 6 bases and J 2 bases; bases outside gene matches: 2. CDR3 length: 14 amino acids. DNA for the CDR3: TGTGCCAGCAGCAGGACTAGCGGGACCTACGAGCAGTACTTC. Protein sequence: CASSRTSGTYEQYF.

The chain couples TRBV7-6 to TRBJ1-4; the D is unclear. This CDR3 has 11 amino acids. Germline CDR1 SGHVS, CDR2 FNYEAQ. V was pared by 5 bases and J by 8 bases, with 6 bases between. DNA for the CDR3: TGTGCCAGCAGCCGCAACGAAAAACTGTTTTTT. Protein: CASSRNEKLFF.

The rearrangement uses TRBV15 and TRBJ2-2; 9 positions agree with TRBD2. CDR3 length: 19 amino acids. The V gene end was trimmed by 5 bases and the J gene end by 5 bases; junction bases not matched to a gene: 18. CDR1 and CDR2 from the germline V gene are LNHNV and YYDKDF (reference sequence). The DNA for the CDR3 is TGTGCCACCAGCCGAGGGGGTGGAATAGCGGGAGTTTTGACCGGGGAGCTGTTTTTT. Encoded protein: CATSRGGGIAGVLTGELFF.

The chain recombines TRBV7-9 with TRBJ2-5; D remains unclear. This CDR3 spans 14 amino acids. The germline V and J ends were trimmed by 5 bases and 2 bases, with 12 bases remaining between them. Germline CDR1 is SEHNR and CDR2 is FQNEAQ (reference sequence). CDR3 amino acids: CASSLDQQQETQYF. The DNA for the CDR3 is TGTGCCAGCAGCCTGGACCAGCAGCAAGAGACCCAGTACTTC. The variable domain in full, completed from reference TRBV7-9 and TRBJ2-5, reads DTGVSQNPRHKITKRGQNVTFRCDPISEHNRLYWYRQTLGQGPEFLTYFQNEAQLEKSRLLSDRFSAERPKGSFSTLEIQRTEQGDSAMYLCASSLDQQQETQYFGPGTRLLVL.

The chain's CDR3 is CASLETSGAYEQYF. In DNA, the CDR3 is TGTGCCAGCCTGGAGACTAGCGGGGCCTACGAGCAGTACTTC. The chain carries TRBV28 and TRBJ2-7; TRBD2 matches at 11 bases. The V and J ends lost 8 bases and 2 bases, in that order; junction bases with no gene match: 5. The germline V gene encodes CDR1 MDHEN and CDR2 SYDVKM. The CDR3 length is 14 residues. Variable domain in full (rest from reference TRBV28 and TRBJ2-7): DVKVTQSSRYLVKRTGEKVFLECVQDMDHENMFWYRQDPGLGLRLIYFSYDVKMKEKGDIPEGYSVSREKKERFSLILESASTNQTSMYLCASLETSGAYEQYFGPGTRLTVT.

On this clone itself: Other DNA sequences within the sample encode an identical CDR3. This chain connects TRBV20-1 to TRBJ2-7; no reliable D call. This CDR3 region has 10 residues. The V gene lost 5 bases and the J gene lost 0 bases, with 2 bases spanning the gap. Germline CDR1 is DFQATT and CDR2 is SNEGSKA (reference sequence). CDR3 DNA: TGCAGTGCTTCCTCCTACGAGCAGTACTTC. Its translation: CSASSYEQYF.

The J gene is TRBJ2-3, the V gene TRBV5-1; 12 bases agree with TRBD2. After removal of 4 bases from V and 3 bases from J, the junction contained 6 bases not matched to a gene. The CDR3 is 16 amino acids. The germline CDR1 and CDR2 sequences are SGHRS and YFSETQ. CDR3 bases: TGCGCCAGCAGCATGGTACTAGCGGGAGGTACAGATACGCAGTATTTT. Its protein is CASSMVLAGGTDTQYF.

The J gene is TRBJ2-3, the V gene TRBV28; possible D gene TRBD1, 5 bases. This CDR3 has 11 residues. V gave up 6 bases and J gave up 4 bases, with 5 bases separating them. CDR1 MDHEN and CDR2 SYDVKM come from the germline V gene. The CDR3 spells CASRGPDTQYF. DNA of the CDR3: TGTGCCAGCAGGGGGCCAGATACGCAGTATTTT.

The chain employs TRBV29-1 and TRBJ2-5; 7 nucleotides align to TRBD2. The CDR3 extends over 12 amino acids. Germline CDR1 SQVTM, CDR2 ANQGSEA. V dropped 4 bases and J dropped 6; count of bases not matched to a gene: 5. This CDR3 is CSVGQGGQTQYF. For the CDR3, the DNA is TGCAGCGTTGGGCAGGGAGGGCAGACCCAGTACTTC.

This clone was counted a single time. This chain uses TRBV28 with TRBJ2-1, with a tentative D call TRBD1 (5 bases). There are 13 residues in the CDR3. CDR1 is MDHEN, CDR2 SYDVKM, per germline. V lost 7 bases, J lost 4 bases, and 11 bases lay in between. The CDR3 nucleotides are TGTGCCAGCAAACCAGGGCCGTACAATGAGCAGTTCTTC. Its translation is CASKPGPYNEQFF. The entire variable domain, with the rest obtained from reference TRBV28 and TRBJ2-1, is as follows: DVKVTQSSRYLVKRTGEKVFLECVQDMDHENMFWYRQDPGLGLRLIYFSYDVKMKEKGDIPEGYSVSREKKERFSLILESASTNQTSMYLCASKPGPYNEQFFGPGTRLTVL.

The sample holds one count of this clone. This chain uses TRBV9 with TRBJ2-3; 10 bases match TRBD2. Germline values: CDR1 SGDLS, CDR2 YYNGEE. J gave up 1 base and V 1 base, and 6 bases lay outside the gene matches. This CDR3 is 17 amino acids long. The CDR3 is CASSVMASGRGTDTQYF. In nucleotides, the CDR3 is TGTGCCAGCAGCGTAATGGCTAGCGGGAGAGGCACAGATACGCAGTATTTT.

The CDR3: CASSLGVRADTQYF. CDR3 DNA sequence: TGTGCCAGCAGCTTAGGAGTCAGGGCAGATACGCAGTATTTT. This chain links TRBV11-2 with TRBJ2-3, with a tentative D call TRBD1 (5 bases). This CDR3 is 14 amino acids long. In germline, CDR1 is SGHAT, CDR2 FQNNGV. V was trimmed by 1 base and J by 4 bases, leaving 9 bases between them.

The chain recombines TRBV15 with TRBJ2-5; D is perhaps TRBD2 (6 bases). The length of the CDR3 is 14 residues. The V end lost 8 bases, the J end lost 4 bases, and 17 bases lay between the germline ends. CDR1 and CDR2 (germline): LNHNV, YYDKDF (reference sequence). CDR3 region: CATSEGPAGETQYF. CDR3 coding DNA: TGTGCCACCTCGGAGGGTCCGGCGGGAGAGACCCAGTACTTC.

The chain joins TRBV5-1 to TRBJ2-7; 9 nucleotides line up with TRBD1. This CDR3 region has 15 residues. The ends lost 4 bases at V and 3 bases at J; junction bases unmatched: 8. The germline V gene encodes CDR1 SGHRS and CDR2 YFSETQ. The CDR3 sequence: CASSPPDRGGYEQYF. The CDR3 DNA reads as TGCGCCAGCAGCCCCCCGGACAGGGGAGGCTACGAGCAGTACTTC.

V usage is TRBV6-1 and J usage is TRBJ2-7, with D perhaps TRBD1 or TRBD2 (5 bases each). Germline CDR1 MNHNS, CDR2 SASEGT. This CDR3 has 15 amino acids. Trimming shortened V by 2 bases and J by 2 bases, and 13 bases separated the two germline ends. The CDR3 coding sequence is TGTGCCAGCAGTGAAATGGGGCTAGCCCCCTACGAGCAGTACTTC. This sequence encodes CASSEMGLAPYEQYF.

V and J are TRBV11-2 and TRBJ2-1; possible D gene TRBD2, 6 bases. Germline CDR1 is SGHAT and CDR2 is FQNNGV. Between the trimmed V and J ends, which lost 3 bases and 7 bases, there was a span of 10 bases. The CDR3 is made up of 13 amino acids. The CDR3 DNA reads as TGTGCCAGCAGCTTTAGCGGTGGGAATGAGCAGTTCTTC. Residues: CASSFSGGNEQFF.

This clone has only one observation. This chain joins TRBV5-8 and TRBJ2-1; a weak D match, TRBD1 (7 bases). Germline V gives CDR1 SGHTS, CDR2 YDEGEE. The CDR3 loop spans 14 amino acids. V was shortened by 0 bases and J by 16 bases, with 20 bases between the two germline ends. The CDR3 region has the DNA TGTGCCAGCAGCTTGGCTGGAGGGGGCGGAAGGGAATTCTTC. Its translation is CASSLAGGGGREFF.

The chain recombines TRBV18 with TRBJ2-7, with 15 bases matching TRBD2. V gave up 5 bases and J gave up 6 bases; unmatched junction bases: 5. The CDR3 contains 15 residues. Germline lookup yields CDR1 KGHSH and CDR2 LQKENI. In DNA, the CDR3 is TGTGCCAGCTCAGGACTAGCGGGAGGGCCCCTCGAGCAGTACTTC. Translation: CASSGLAGGPLEQYF.

V and J are TRBV9 and TRBJ2-2; 14 bases fit TRBD2. J lost 1 base, V lost 4 bases, and 6 bases had no gene match. Per the germline V gene, CDR1 is SGDLS and CDR2 is YYNGEE. The CDR3 runs 18 residues. The CDR3 loop reads CASSPGLAGGQNTGELFF. CDR3 sequence (DNA): TGTGCCAGCAGCCCTGGACTAGCGGGAGGACAGAACACCGGGGAGCTGTTTTTT.

This chain uses TRBV9 with TRBJ2-7; the match to TRBD2 covers 7 bases. V was clipped by 3 bases and J by 10 bases; unmatched bases: 10. The CDR3 has 13 amino acids. Germline CDR1 SGDLS, CDR2 YYNGEE. This CDR3 reads CASSGTGTNPQYF. For the CDR3, the DNA is TGTGCCAGCAGCGGAACCGGGACTAACCCACAGTACTTC. Using reference TRBV9 and TRBJ2-7 for the parts outside the CDR3, the full variable domain is DSGVTQTPKHLITATGQRVTLRCSPRSGDLSVYWYQQSLDQGLQFLIQYYNGEERAKGNILERFSAQQFPDLHSELNLSSLELGDSALYFCASSGTGTNPQYFGPGTRLTVT.

This clone was observed once. The V gene is TRBV7-9, the J gene TRBJ2-3; 7 bases are a match to TRBD1. The CDR3 totals 16 residues. Trimming removed 4 bases from V and 3 bases from J; junction bases left unmatched: 10. Germline V CDR1 and CDR2: SEHNR, FQNEAQ (reference sequence). This chain's CDR3 is CASSYRQGSITDTQYF. CDR3 DNA: TGTGCCAGCAGCTACCGACAGGGATCAATTACAGATACGCAGTATTTT.

This rearrangement joins TRBV28 to TRBJ2-7, with TRBD1 matching 10 bases. Unmatched junction bases numbered 4, after V lost 7 bases and J lost 4 bases. The germline V gene encodes CDR1 MDHEN and CDR2 SYDVKM. The CDR3 sequence is 13 residues long. DNA for the CDR3: TGTGCCAGCACGACAGGGGGCTTGTACGAGCAGTACTTC. Translated: CASTTGGLYEQYF.